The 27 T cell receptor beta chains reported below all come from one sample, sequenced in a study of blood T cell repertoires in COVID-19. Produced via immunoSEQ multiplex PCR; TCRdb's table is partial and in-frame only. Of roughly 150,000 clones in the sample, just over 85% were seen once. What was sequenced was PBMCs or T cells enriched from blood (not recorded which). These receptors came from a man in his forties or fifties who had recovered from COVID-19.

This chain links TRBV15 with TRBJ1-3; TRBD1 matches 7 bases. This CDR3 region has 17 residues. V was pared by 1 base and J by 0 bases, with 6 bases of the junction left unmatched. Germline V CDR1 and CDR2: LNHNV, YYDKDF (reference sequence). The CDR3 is CATSRGGTDPSGNTIYF. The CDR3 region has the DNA TGTGCCACCAGCAGAGGTGGGACAGATCCCTCTGGAAACACCATATATTTT.

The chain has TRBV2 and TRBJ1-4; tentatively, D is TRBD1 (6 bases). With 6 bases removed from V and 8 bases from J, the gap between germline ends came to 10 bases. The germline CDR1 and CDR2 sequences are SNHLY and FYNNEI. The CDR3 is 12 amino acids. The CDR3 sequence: CASRGAGEKLFF. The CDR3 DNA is TGTGCCAGCAGGGGGGCCGGGGAAAAACTGTTTTTT. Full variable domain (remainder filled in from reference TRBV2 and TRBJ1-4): EPEVTQTPSHQVTQMGQEVILRCVPISNHLYFYWYRQILGQKVEFLVSFYNNEISEKSEIFDDQFSVERPDGSNFTLKIRSTKLEDSAMYFCASRGAGEKLFFGSGTQLSVL.

The CDR3 DNA sequence: TGTGCCAGTAGACGGGGAGGACAGCCCCAGCATTTT. Translation gives CASRRGGQPQHF. This sequence joins TRBV19 and TRBJ1-5; the D is unclear. The germline gives CDR1 LNHDA, CDR2 SQIVND (reference sequence). Trimming shortened V by 6 bases and J by 7 bases, and 10 bases separated the two germline ends. This CDR3 is built from 12 residues.

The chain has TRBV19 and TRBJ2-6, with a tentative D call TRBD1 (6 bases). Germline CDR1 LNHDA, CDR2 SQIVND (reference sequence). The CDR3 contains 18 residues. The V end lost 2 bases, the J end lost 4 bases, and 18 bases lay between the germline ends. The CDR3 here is CASSIYIPTGTGANVLTF. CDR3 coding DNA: TGTGCCAGTAGTATATATATCCCCACAGGGACCGGGGCCAACGTCCTGACTTTC.

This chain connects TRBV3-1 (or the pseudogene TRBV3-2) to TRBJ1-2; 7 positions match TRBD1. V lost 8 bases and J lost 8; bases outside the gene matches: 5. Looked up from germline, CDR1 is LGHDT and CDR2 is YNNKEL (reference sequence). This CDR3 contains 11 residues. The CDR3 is CASYRTGGYTF. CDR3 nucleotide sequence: TGTGCCAGCTATAGGACAGGAGGCTACACCTTC.

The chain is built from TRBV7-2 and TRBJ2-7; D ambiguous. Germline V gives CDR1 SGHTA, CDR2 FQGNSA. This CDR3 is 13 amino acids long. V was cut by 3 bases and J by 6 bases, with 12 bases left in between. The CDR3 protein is CASSLLVGAEQYF. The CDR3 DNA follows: TGTGCCAGCAGCTTGCTGGTAGGAGCCGAGCAGTACTTC.

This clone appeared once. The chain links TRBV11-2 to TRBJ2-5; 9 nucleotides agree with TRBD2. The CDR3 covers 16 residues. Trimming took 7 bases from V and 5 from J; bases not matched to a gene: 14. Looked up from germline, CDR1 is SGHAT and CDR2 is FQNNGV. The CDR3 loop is CASTQSSGALVETQYF. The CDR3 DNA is TGTGCCAGCACCCAGTCTAGCGGGGCATTGGTGGAGACCCAGTACTTC.

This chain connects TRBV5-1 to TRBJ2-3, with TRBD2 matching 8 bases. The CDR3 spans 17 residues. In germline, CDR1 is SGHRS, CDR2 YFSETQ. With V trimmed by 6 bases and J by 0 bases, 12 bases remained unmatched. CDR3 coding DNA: TGCGCCAGCAAGAAAACTAGCGGTGCGGGGAGCACAGATACGCAGTATTTT. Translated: CASKKTSGAGSTDTQYF.

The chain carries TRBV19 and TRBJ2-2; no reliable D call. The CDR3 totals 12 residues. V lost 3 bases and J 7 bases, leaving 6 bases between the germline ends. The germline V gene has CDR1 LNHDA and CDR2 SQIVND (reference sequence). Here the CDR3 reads CASSIGVGELFF. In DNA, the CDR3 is TGTGCCAGTAGTATCGGAGTCGGGGAGCTGTTTTTT.

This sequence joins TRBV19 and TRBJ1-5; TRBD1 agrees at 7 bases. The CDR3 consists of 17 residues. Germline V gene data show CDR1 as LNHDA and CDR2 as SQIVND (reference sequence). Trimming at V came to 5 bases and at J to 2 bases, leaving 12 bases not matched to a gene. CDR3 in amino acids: CASSVLTGNVGNQPQHF. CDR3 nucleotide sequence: TGTGCCAGTAGTGTCCTGACAGGGAATGTCGGCAATCAGCCCCAGCATTTT.

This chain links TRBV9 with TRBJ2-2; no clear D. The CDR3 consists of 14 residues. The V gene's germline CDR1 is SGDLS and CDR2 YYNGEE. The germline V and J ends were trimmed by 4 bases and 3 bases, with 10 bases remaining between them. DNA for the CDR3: TGTGCCAGCAGCCCCCGCCGGGACACCGGGGAGCTGTTTTTT. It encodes CASSPRRDTGELFF.

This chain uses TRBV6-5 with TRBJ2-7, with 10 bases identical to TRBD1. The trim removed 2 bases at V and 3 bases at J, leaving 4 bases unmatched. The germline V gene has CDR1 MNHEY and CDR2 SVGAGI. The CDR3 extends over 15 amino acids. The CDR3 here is CASSYAGTGVYEQYF. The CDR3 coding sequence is TGTGCCAGCAGTTACGCCGGGACAGGGGTCTACGAGCAGTACTTC.

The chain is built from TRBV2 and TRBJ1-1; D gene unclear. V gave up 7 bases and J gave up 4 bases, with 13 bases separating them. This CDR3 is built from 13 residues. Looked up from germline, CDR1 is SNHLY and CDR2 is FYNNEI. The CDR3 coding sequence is TGTGCCAGCAAACTCCTTGTTGGCACTGAAGCTTTCTTT. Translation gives CASKLLVGTEAFF.

The CDR3 nucleotides read TGTGCCAGCAGCCCGGACAGCCAGTATTCACCCCTCCACTTT. It translates to CASSPDSQYSPLHF. V gene TRBV9 combines with J gene TRBJ1-6, with D possibly being TRBD1 (6 bases). CDR3 length: 14 amino acids. The germline V gene has CDR1 SGDLS and CDR2 YYNGEE. The V end lost 4 bases, the J end lost 8 bases, and 13 bases lay between the germline ends.

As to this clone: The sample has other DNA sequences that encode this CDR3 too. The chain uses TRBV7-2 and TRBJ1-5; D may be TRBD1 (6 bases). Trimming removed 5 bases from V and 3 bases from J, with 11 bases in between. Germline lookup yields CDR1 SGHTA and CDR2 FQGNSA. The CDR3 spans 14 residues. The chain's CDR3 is CASSPQGINQPQHF. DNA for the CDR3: TGTGCCAGCAGCCCCCAGGGGATCAATCAGCCCCAGCATTTT.

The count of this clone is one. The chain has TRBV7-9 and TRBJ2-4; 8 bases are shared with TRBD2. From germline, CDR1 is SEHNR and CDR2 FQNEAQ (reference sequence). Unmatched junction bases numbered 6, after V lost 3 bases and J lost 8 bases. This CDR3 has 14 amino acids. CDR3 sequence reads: CASSFAGGAHIQYF. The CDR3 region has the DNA TGTGCCAGCAGCTTTGCGGGGGGCGCCCACATTCAGTACTTC. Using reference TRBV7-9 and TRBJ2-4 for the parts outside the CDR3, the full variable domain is DTGVSQNPRHKITKRGQNVTFRCDPISEHNRLYWYRQTLGQGPEFLTYFQNEAQLEKSRLLSDRFSAERPKGSFSTLEIQRTEQGDSAMYLCASSFAGGAHIQYFGAGTRLSVL.

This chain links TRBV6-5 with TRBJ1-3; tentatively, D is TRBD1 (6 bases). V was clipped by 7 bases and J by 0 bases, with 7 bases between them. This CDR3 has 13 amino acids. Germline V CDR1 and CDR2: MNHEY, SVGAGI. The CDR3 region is CASIRGSGNTIYF. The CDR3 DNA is TGTGCCAGCATCAGGGGCTCTGGAAACACCATATATTTT.

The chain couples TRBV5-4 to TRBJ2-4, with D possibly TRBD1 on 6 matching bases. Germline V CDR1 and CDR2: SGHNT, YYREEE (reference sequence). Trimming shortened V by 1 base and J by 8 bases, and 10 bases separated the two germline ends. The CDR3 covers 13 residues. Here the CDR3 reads CASSLPGADIQYF. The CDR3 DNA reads TGTGCCAGCAGCTTGCCAGGGGCTGACATTCAGTACTTC.

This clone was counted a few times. CDR3 DNA: TGTGCCAGCAGCCCCGGCGGGGGGTGGGGCTACACCTTC. It encodes CASSPGGGWGYTF. The rearrangement links TRBV14 to TRBJ1-2; tentatively, D is TRBD1 (5 bases). The germline gives CDR1 SGHDN, CDR2 FVKESK. The CDR3 runs to 13 residues. V lost 4 bases and J lost 8, with 14 bases in between. The full variable domain, its missing parts supplied by reference TRBV14 and TRBJ1-2, is EAGVTQFPSHSVIEKGQTVTLRCDPISGHDNLYWYRRVMGKEIKFLLHFVKESKQDESGMPNNRFLAERTGGTYSTLKVQPAELEDSGVYFCASSPGGGWGYTFGSGTRLTVV.

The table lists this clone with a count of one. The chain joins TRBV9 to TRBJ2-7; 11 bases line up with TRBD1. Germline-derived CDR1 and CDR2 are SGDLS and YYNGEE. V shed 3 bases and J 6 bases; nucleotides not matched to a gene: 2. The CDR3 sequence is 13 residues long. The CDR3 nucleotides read TGTGCCAGCAGCGGGGACAGGGGGATCGAGCAGTACTTC. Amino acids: CASSGDRGIEQYF.

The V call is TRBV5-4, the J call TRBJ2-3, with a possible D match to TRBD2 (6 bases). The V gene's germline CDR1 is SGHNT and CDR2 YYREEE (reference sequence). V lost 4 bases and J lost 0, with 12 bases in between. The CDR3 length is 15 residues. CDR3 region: CASSRGSTSTDTQYF. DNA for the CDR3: TGTGCCAGCAGCCGGGGGTCAACTAGCACAGATACGCAGTATTTT.

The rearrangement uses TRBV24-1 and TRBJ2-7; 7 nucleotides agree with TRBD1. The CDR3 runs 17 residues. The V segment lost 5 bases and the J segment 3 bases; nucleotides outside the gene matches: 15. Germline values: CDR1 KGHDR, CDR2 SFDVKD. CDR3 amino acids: CATSAYLSTGASYEQYV. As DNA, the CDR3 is TGTGCCACCAGTGCGTACCTTTCTACAGGGGCGAGCTACGAGCAGTACGTC.

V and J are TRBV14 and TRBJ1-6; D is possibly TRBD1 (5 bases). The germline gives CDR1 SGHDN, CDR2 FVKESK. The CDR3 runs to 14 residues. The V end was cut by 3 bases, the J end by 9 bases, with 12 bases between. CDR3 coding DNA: TGTGCCAGCAGCCAGAAGTCGGGGGTTTCACCCCTCCACTTT. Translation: CASSQKSGVSPLHF.

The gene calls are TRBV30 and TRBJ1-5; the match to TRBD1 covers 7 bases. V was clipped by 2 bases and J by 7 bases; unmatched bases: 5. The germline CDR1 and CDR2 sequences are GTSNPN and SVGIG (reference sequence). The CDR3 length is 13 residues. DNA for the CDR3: TGTGCCTGGAGTAGGCAGGGGGTCCAGCCCCAGCATTTT. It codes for CAWSRQGVQPQHF.

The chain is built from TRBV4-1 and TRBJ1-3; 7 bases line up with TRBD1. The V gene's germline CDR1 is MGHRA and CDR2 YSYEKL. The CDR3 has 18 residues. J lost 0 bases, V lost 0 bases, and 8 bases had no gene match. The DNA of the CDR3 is TGCGCCAGCAGCCAAGAATCCGGGACAGCCAGCTCTGGAAACACCATATATTTT. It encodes CASSQESGTASSGNTIYF.

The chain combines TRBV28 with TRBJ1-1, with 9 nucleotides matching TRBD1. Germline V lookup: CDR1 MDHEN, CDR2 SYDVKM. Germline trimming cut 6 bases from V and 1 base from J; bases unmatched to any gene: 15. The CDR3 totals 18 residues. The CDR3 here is CASRDGQGTFFENTEAFF. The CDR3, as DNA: TGTGCCAGCAGGGATGGACAGGGGACTTTTTTTGAGAACACTGAAGCTTTCTTT.

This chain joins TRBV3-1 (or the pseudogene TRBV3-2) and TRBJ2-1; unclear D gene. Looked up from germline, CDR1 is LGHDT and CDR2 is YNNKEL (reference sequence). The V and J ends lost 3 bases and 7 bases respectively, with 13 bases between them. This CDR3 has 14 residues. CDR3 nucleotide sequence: TGTGCCAGCAGCCAGATGCCCTTCGAGAATGAGCAGTTCTTC. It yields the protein CASSQMPFENEQFF.